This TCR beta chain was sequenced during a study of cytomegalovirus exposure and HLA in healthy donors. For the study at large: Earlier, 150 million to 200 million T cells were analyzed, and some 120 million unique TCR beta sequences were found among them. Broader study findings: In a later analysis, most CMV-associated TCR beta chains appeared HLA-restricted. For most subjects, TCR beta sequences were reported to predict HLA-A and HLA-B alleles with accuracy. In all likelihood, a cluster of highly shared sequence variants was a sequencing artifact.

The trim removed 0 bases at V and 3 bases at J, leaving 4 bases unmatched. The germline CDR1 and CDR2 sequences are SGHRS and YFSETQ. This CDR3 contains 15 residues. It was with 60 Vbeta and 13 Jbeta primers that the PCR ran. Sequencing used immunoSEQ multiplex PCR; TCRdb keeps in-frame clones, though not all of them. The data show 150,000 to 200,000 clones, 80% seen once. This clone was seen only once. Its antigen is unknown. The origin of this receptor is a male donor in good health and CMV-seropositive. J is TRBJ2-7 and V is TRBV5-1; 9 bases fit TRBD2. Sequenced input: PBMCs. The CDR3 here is CASSLAQAGGYEQYF. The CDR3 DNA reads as TGCGCCAGCAGCTTGGCCCAAGCGGGAGGCTACGAGCAGTACTTC. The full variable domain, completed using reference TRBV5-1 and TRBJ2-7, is KAGVTQTPRYLIKTRGQQVTLSCSPISGHRSVSWYQQTPGQGLQFLFEYFSETQRNKGNFPGRFSGRQFSNSRSEMNVSTLELGDSALYLCASSLAQAGGYEQYFGPGTRLTVT.